These 19 T cell receptor beta chains originate from one sample sequenced in a study of T cells in Graves' hyperthyroidism and ophthalmopathy. TCR beta CDR3 regions were amplified from RNA transcripts. HTBI primers were used for first-round RT-PCR of the TCR CDR3. TCRdb fed the multiplex PCR reads into MiXCR, producing one record per CDR3 protein. Among nearly 750,000 distinct CDR3 sequences listed, 30% to 40% were seen once. Sequences were obtained from blood. The receptors stem from a woman in her thirties or forties with Graves' hyperthyroidism.

The V gene is TRBV2, the J gene TRBJ1-3, with D tentatively TRBD1 (5 bases). Germline values: CDR1 SNHLY, CDR2 FYNNEI. The CDR3 length is 11 residues. Trimming took off 6 bases at V and 9 bases at J, with 9 bases between the two ends. The CDR3 loop is CASRGEATIYF. The DNA of the CDR3 is TGTGCCAGCAGAGGGGAGGCCACCATATATTTT.

The chain has TRBV4-3 and TRBJ1-2; perhaps TRBD1 as D (5 bases). This CDR3 has 15 residues. The V end was cut by 0 bases, the J end by 2 bases, with 10 bases between. Germline values: CDR1 LGHNA, CDR2 YSLEER. CDR3 loop: CASSQDQGTNYGYTF. The CDR3 DNA reads TGCGCCAGCAGCCAAGACCAGGGTACCAACTATGGCTACACCTTC.

The V gene is TRBV7-8, the J gene TRBJ1-1; a possible D gene is TRBD1 (5 bases). V lost 8 bases to trimming and J lost 4 bases, with 14 bases between them. The CDR3 sequence is 13 residues long. Germline CDR1 is SGHVS and CDR2 is FQNEAQ. The CDR3: CASLGPLSTEAFF. The CDR3 coding sequence is TGTGCCAGCTTGGGACCTCTAAGCACTGAAGCTTTCTTT.

The gene calls are TRBV20-1 and TRBJ2-7; 7 bases are shared with TRBD2. CDR1 is DFQATT, CDR2 SNEGSKA, per germline (reference sequence). The CDR3 consists of 15 residues. Losses at the gene ends were 6 bases for V and 7 bases for J; bases not matched to a gene: 18. CDR3 DNA sequence: TGCAGTGCCAATCCCGGGGGAGGGGCCGCCCGAGAGCAGTACTTC. Its protein product is CSANPGGGAAREQYF.

Concerning this clonotype itself: One end of the junction varies from germline; a read error may be responsible. This chain joins TRBV10-3 and TRBJ2-6, with a possible D match to TRBD1 (5 bases). The CDR3 sequence is 15 residues long. In germline, CDR1 is ENHRY, CDR2 SYGVKD. CDR3 in DNA: TGTGCCAGCAGTTTATCAGCAACTGGGGCCAACGTCCTGGCCTTC. This sequence encodes CASSLSATGANVLAF.

V and J are TRBV11-2 and TRBJ2-7, with 10 bases fitting TRBD2. The CDR3 totals 19 residues. V lost 4 bases and J lost 0; bases outside the gene matches: 15. CDR1 is SGHAT, CDR2 FQNNGV, per germline. Here the CDR3 reads CASSYRSRTSGSLSYEQYF. The CDR3 DNA sequence: TGTGCCAGCAGCTATCGGTCGCGGACTAGCGGCAGCCTCTCCTACGAGCAGTACTTC.

This chain uses TRBV7-2 with TRBJ1-2, with a tentative D call TRBD1 (6 bases). The germline V gene encodes CDR1 SGHTA and CDR2 FQGNSA. Trimming stripped 6 bases from V and 2 bases from J, with 10 bases between. This CDR3 has 13 amino acids. The CDR3 is CASRQGSNYGYTF. For the CDR3, the DNA is TGTGCCAGCAGGCAGGGGTCCAACTATGGCTACACCTTC.

There are a few counts of this clonotype. The V gene is TRBV6-5, the J gene TRBJ1-1, with D unresolved. The CDR3 spans 14 residues. Germline V gene data show CDR1 as MNHEY and CDR2 as SVGAGI. Trimming stripped 8 bases from V and 2 bases from J, with 15 bases between. The CDR3 DNA is TGTGCCAGCCGAGGTGGCAGTTCAAACACTGAAGCTTTCTTT. Translating it yields CASRGGSSNTEAFF.

The gene calls are TRBV28 and TRBJ1-2; unclear D gene. There are 13 residues in the CDR3. Trimming pared 6 bases from V and 0 bases from J, leaving 8 bases between. Per germline, CDR1 MDHEN and CDR2 SYDVKM. CDR3 amino acids: CASSGVSNYGYTF. The CDR3 DNA reads as TGTGCCAGCAGCGGGGTATCTAACTATGGCTACACCTTC.

This clonotype was counted a single time. The chain is built from TRBV5-1 and TRBJ2-7, with D perhaps given as TRBD1 or TRBD2 (5 bases each). Trimming left V 2 bases short and J 2 bases short, with 17 bases between. The CDR3 consists of 16 residues. CDR1 is SGHRS, CDR2 YFSETQ, per germline. CDR3 DNA sequence: TGCGCCAGCAGCTTCCATCCTTACAGGACTCCCTACGAGCAGTACTTC. Protein product: CASSFHPYRTPYEQYF.

In its sample, this clonotype was seen a few times. CDR3 nucleotide sequence: TGTGCCAGCAGCCCGGGACAGGAGTCCACCGGGGAGCTGTTTTTT. Translation gives CASSPGQESTGELFF. This chain links TRBV10-3 with TRBJ2-2; 8 bases are shared with TRBD1. Germline V gene sequence: CDR1 ENHRY, CDR2 SYGVKD. This CDR3 comprises 15 residues. V lost 10 bases and J lost 4; bases outside the gene matches: 11.

About this clonotype itself: Its ends do not fully match the called genes, so a read error is possible. The rearrangement joins TRBV5-1 to TRBJ1-1, with a weak D call TRBD1 (5 bases). Germline CDR1 SGHRS, CDR2 YFSETQ. The CDR3 spans 13 residues. CDR3 region: CASSWGPATEAFF. Written as DNA, the CDR3 is TGTGCCAGCAGTTGGGGCCCCGCCACTGAAGCTTTCTTT. The full variable domain, with the rest looked up from reference TRBV5-1 and TRBJ1-1, is KAGVTQTPRYLIKTRGQQVTLSCSPISGHRSVSWYQQTPGQGLQFLFEYFSETQRNKGNFPGRFSGRQFSNSRSEMNVSTLELGDSALYLCASSWGPATEAFFGQGTRLTVV.

Points on this clonotype: The junction departs from the called germline gene at one end, perhaps through a read error. The chain joins TRBV10-3 to TRBJ2-5; the D is unclear. Germline V gene data show CDR1 as ENHRY and CDR2 as SYGVKD. The CDR3 has 14 amino acids. The CDR3 nucleotides read TGTGCCACCAGTGATCCGGCATTGGGGGAGACCCAGTACTTC. Translation: CATSDPALGETQYF.

This clonotype was found many times. CDR3 in DNA: TGTGCCAGTAGGGATCCCGGGACTACCAATCAGCCCCAGCATTTT. It codes for CASRDPGTTNQPQHF. The rearrangement joins TRBV19 to TRBJ1-5; tentatively, D is TRBD1 (5 bases). Per the germline V gene, CDR1 is LNHDA and CDR2 is SQIVND (reference sequence). The CDR3 covers 15 residues. Trimming removed 6 bases at V and 3 bases at J, with 15 bases between.

This clonotype was seen only a few times. This chain joins TRBV20-1 and TRBJ1-4, with TRBD1 as a possible D gene (5 bases). CDR1 is DFQATT, CDR2 SNEGSKA, per germline (reference sequence). V lost 7 bases to trimming and J lost 6 bases, with 24 bases between them. The CDR3 consists of 16 residues. The CDR3, as DNA: TGCAGTGTTTTCGGGGGATTAGTGTCTCGCGATGAAAAACTGTTTTTT. This encodes CSVFGGLVSRDEKLFF.

This chain connects TRBV2 to TRBJ1-5; D is ambiguous. Between the trimmed V and J ends, which lost 8 bases and 2 bases, there was a span of 19 bases. The CDR3 has 16 amino acids. Per germline, CDR1 SNHLY and CDR2 FYNNEI. The CDR3 is CASDPSRVTGNQPQHF. The CDR3 nucleotides read TGTGCCAGCGATCCCTCCCGGGTGACGGGCAATCAGCCCCAGCATTTT.

This clonotype appeared many times. This chain links TRBV7-3 with TRBJ1-1; D ambiguous. The CDR3 spans 14 residues. Germline V gene sequence: CDR1 SGHTA, CDR2 FQGTGA. Deletions cut 2 bases from V and 2 bases from J, with 9 bases between. CDR3 coding DNA: TGTGCCAGCAGCTTAGGGCCGGTAAACACTGAAGCTTTCTTT. It encodes CASSLGPVNTEAFF.

This clonotype occurred many times. This chain links TRBV20-1 with TRBJ2-5; 14 nucleotides align to TRBD2. CDR1 and CDR2 from the germline V gene are DFQATT and SNEGSKA (reference sequence). The CDR3 runs to 16 residues. Trimming removed 3 bases from V and 4 bases from J; junction bases left unmatched: 7. The CDR3 nucleotides read TGCAGTGCTAGGTCGACTAGCGGGGGGGCATTAGAGACCCAGTACTTC. As protein: CSARSTSGGALETQYF.

In its sample, this clonotype was seen many times. The V gene is TRBV7-7, the J gene TRBJ2-7, with a weak D call TRBD2 (5 bases). V was pared by 2 bases and J by 2 bases, with 10 bases between. The CDR3 is 14 amino acids. Germline V gene lookup returns CDR1 SSHAT and CDR2 FNYEAQ (reference sequence). The CDR3 protein is CASSLRGVTYEQYF. The CDR3 DNA follows: TGTGCCAGCAGCTTACGGGGAGTGACCTACGAGCAGTACTTC.